This TCR beta chain was identified in a study of blood T cell repertoires in COVID-19. Participants were aged about 18 to 100 years from around 24 US areas. The CDR3 is made up of 15 amino acids. The V and J ends lost 0 bases and 9 bases, in that order; junction bases with no gene match: 7. Per germline, CDR1 MNHEY and CDR2 SVGAGI. Repertoires were generated with immunoSEQ multiplex PCR, while TCRdb's copy carries only in-frame clones and drops some. There are nearly 400,000 clones in the sample; nearly 90% occur only once, and approximately 1.5% lies in the top ten. The origin of this receptor is a woman aged 25-40 years who had recovered from COVID-19. This chain joins TRBV6-5 and TRBJ1-1; the match to TRBD1 covers 10 bases. What was sequenced was PBMCs or T cells enriched from blood (not recorded which). CDR3 residues: CASSYSRDRGTQAFF. The CDR3 nucleotides read TGTGCCAGCAGTTACTCCCGGGACAGGGGTACCCAAGCTTTCTTT.